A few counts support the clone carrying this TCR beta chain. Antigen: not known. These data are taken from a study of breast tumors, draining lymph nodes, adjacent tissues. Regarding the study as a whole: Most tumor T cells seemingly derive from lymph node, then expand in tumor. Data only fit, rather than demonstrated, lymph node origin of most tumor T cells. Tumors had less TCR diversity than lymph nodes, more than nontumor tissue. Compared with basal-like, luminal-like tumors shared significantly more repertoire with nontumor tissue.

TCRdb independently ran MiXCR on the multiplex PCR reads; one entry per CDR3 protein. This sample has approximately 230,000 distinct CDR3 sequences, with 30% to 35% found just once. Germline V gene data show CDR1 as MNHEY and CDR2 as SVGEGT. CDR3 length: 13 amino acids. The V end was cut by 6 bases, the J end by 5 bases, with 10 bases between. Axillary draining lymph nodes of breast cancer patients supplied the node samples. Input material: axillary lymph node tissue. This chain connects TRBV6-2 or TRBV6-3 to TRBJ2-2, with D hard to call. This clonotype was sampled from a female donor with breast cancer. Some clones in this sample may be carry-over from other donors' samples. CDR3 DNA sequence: TGTGCCAGCAGCCGTAGGGCGACCGGGGAGCTGTTTTTT. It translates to CASSRRATGELFF.